What follows are 4 T cell receptor beta chains derived from one specimen sequenced in a study of neoadjuvant nivolumab and ipilimumab in lung cancer (dated by TCRdb to the early 2020s). What this sample's time point label stands for: at surgical resection after neoadjuvant nivolumab +/- ipilimumab. The library relied on the immunoSEQ multiplex PCR assay. Sourced from immuneACCESS, this table was stored by TCRdb with only in-frame sequences that have V and J called. A share of the clones is absent; for the studies checked, an unresolved V gene accounts for under half, and the remainder has no known explanation. The sample table holds 15,000 to 20,000 clones, of which approximately 76% were seen once. Roughly 8% of the sample is in the top ten clones. The sample here was tumor tissue, taken after neoadjuvant nivolumab, alone or with ipilimumab, at or shortly before surgery. The receptors were gathered from an adult with non-small cell lung cancer.

The chain joins TRBV10-2 to TRBJ1-1; 8 nucleotides align to TRBD1. The CDR3 contains 12 residues. Germline CDR1 reads WSHSY; CDR2 reads SAAADI. V shed 10 bases, J shed 6 bases, and the junction held 7 bases outside the gene matches. The CDR3 region has the DNA TGCGCCACCCTGGACAGGGACCCTGAAGCTTTCTTT. Protein: CATLDRDPEAFF.

This chain links TRBV11-2 with TRBJ2-1, with TRBD1 as a possible D gene (6 bases). Germline V CDR1 and CDR2: SGHAT, FQNNGV. There are 15 residues in the CDR3. Trimming removed 0 bases from V and 5 bases from J, with 11 bases in between. CDR3 coding DNA: TGTGCCAGCAGCTTAGACAGGGGAAAGCACAATGAGCAGTTCTTC. Amino acid sequence: CASSLDRGKHNEQFF.

This clone has only one observation. The gene calls are TRBV2 and TRBJ1-5; TRBD1 matches at 7 bases. J was trimmed by 6 bases and V by 5 bases; bases with no gene match: 4. The CDR3 is 13 residues long. CDR1 is SNHLY, CDR2 FYNNEI, per germline. In nucleotides, the CDR3 is TGTGCCAGCAGTACAGGGGTGGGTCAGCCCCAGCATTTT. It encodes CASSTGVGQPQHF.

The genes are TRBV4-2 and TRBJ1-2; 10 nucleotides line up with TRBD1. Per germline, CDR1 LGHNA and CDR2 YNFKEQ. The CDR3 is made up of 17 amino acids. With 2 bases clipped from V and 1 base from J, the junction kept 7 bases outside the gene matches. In DNA form, the CDR3 reads TGTGCCAGCAGCCAACGGGACAGGGGTTTTAGTAACTATGGCTACACCTTC. It yields the protein CASSQRDRGFSNYGYTF.